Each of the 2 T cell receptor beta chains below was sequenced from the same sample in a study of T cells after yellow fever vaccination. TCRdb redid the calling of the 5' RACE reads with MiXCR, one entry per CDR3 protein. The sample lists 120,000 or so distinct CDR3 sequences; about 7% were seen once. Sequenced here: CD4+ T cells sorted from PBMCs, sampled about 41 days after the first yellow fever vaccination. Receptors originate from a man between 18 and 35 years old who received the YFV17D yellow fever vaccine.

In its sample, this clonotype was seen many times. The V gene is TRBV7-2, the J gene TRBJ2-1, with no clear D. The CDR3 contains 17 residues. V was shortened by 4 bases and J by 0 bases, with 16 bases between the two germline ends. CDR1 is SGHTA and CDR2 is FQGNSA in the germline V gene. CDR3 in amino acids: CASSSSSPPRSYNEQFF. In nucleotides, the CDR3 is TGTGCCAGCAGCTCGTCGTCTCCTCCTCGCTCCTACAATGAGCAGTTCTTC.

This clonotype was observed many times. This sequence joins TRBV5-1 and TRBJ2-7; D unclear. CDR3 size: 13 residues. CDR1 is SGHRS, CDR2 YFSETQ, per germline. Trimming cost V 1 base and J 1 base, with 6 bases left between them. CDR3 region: CASSLPDSYEQYF. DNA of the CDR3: TGCGCCAGCAGCTTGCCAGATTCCTACGAGCAGTACTTC.